This T cell receptor (beta chain) was retrieved from a study of CD8+ T cells in alopecia areata. The CDR3 length is 15 residues. In germline, CDR1 is LGHNA, CDR2 YNLKQL (reference sequence). Trimming took off 0 bases at V and 0 bases at J, with 8 bases between the two ends. Pooled cutaneous lymph node cells were sorted using CD4, CD8alpha, NKG2D, NKG2ACE and other markers. This clone was recorded a few times. The germline and genes are mouse ones. Coverage ceases 4 residues before the CDR3 finishes, and the germline J gene fills in the end. Distinct nucleotide sequences in the sample also encode this CDR3. Once RNA had been extracted, it was reverse transcribed into cDNA to act as the sequencing template. TCRdb's copy holds only in-frame clones and misses some; the assay was immunoSEQ multiplex PCR. The sample holds 250,000 or so clones, and no clone turns up only once.

This receptor was taken from a C3H/HeJ mouse with alopecia areata. The mouse line has the MHC haplotype H2-k. The chain is built from TRBV5 and TRBJ1-1; D perhaps matches TRBD1 (5 bases). The sample comprised CD4+ T cells sorted from a lymph node. The CDR3 sequence: CASSQDPRANTEVFF. Partial CDR3 DNA: TGTGCCAGCAGCCAAGATCCCAGGGCAAACACA.